This T cell receptor (beta chain) was identified in a study of shared clonotypes between healthy human individuals. TCRdb's table, derived via immunoSEQ multiplex PCR, lists solely in-frame clones and lacks some. Altogether about 2.3 million clones are present, less than 95% being singletons, with the ten largest covering around 0.4%. Per germline, CDR1 MDHEN and CDR2 SYDVKM. J lost 2 bases, V lost 5 bases, and 13 bases had no gene match. This CDR3 has 17 amino acids. V and J are TRBV28 and TRBJ2-7; 9 positions agree with TRBD1. The TCR sequence derives from a man younger than 35 in good health. Some clones in this sample may be carry-over from other donors' samples. Sequencing was performed on naive CD4+ T cells from PBMCs. Subset indicated: CD45RA+ positively selected. The CDR3 spells CASSRYGQGWRAYEQYF. DNA for the CDR3: TGTGCCAGCAGTCGATACGGACAGGGGTGGAGGGCCTACGAGCAGTACTTC.